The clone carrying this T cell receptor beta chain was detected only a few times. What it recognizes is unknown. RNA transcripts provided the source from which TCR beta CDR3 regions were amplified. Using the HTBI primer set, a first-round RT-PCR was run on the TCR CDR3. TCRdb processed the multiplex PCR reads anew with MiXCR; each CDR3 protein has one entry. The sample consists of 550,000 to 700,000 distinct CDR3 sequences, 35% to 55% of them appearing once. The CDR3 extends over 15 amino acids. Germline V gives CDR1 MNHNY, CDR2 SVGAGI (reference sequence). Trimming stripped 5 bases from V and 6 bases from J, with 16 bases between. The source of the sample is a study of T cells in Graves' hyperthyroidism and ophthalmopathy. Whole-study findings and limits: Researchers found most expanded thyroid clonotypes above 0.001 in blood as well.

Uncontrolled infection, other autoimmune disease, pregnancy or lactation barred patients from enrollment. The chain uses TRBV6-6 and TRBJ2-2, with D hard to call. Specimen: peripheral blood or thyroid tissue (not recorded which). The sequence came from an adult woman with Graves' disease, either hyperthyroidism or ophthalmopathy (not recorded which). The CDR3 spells CASSAQEYSPGELFF. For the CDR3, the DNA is TGTGCCAGCAGTGCGCAGGAATACAGTCCCGGGGAGCTGTTTTTT.